This passage covers 21 T cell receptor beta chains from one sample sequenced in a study of beta chain features in type 1 diabetes. TCRB transcripts that were expressed got sequenced, as all of the isolated RNA had been reverse transcribed. Profiled with immunoSEQ multiplex PCR; TCRdb holds only in-frame clones, not every one. The sample consists of around 400,000 clones, less than 15% of them appearing once. The sample consisted of naive CD4+ T cells from blood. The source of these receptors is a woman in her late teens or twenties in good health.

The V gene is TRBV5-1, the J gene TRBJ2-3; tentatively, D is TRBD2 (6 bases). Germline V CDR1 and CDR2: SGHRS, YFSETQ. The CDR3 has 14 amino acids. With 6 bases removed from V and 4 bases from J, the gap between germline ends came to 15 bases. CDR3 DNA sequence: TGCGCCAGCACCCGGGAGCCCGGGGCAGATACGCAGTATTTT. Translation gives CASTREPGADTQYF.

In its sample, this clone was seen a few times. V and J are TRBV30 and TRBJ2-1; D uncertain. CDR1 and CDR2 (germline): GTSNPN, SVGIG (reference sequence). V lost 0 bases to trimming and J lost 6 bases, with 6 bases between them. The CDR3 consists of 12 residues. CDR3 amino acids: CAWSVSGNEQFF. CDR3 sequence (DNA): TGTGCCTGGAGTGTTAGTGGCAATGAGCAGTTCTTC.

This clone has only a few counts. This rearrangement joins TRBV5-1 to TRBJ2-6; tentatively, D is TRBD2 (7 bases). V lost 7 bases and J lost 0, with 17 bases in between. CDR1 and CDR2 from the germline V gene are SGHRS and YFSETQ. The CDR3 is made up of 17 amino acids. CDR3 protein: CASSGGGGRSGANVLTF. The CDR3 DNA is TGCGCCAGCTCCGGAGGGGGGGGCCGCTCTGGGGCCAACGTCCTGACTTTC.

A few counts support this clone. The chain couples TRBV29-1 to TRBJ1-2, with D perhaps TRBD1 (5 bases). The V end was cut by 3 bases, the J end by 5 bases, with 19 bases between. The length of the CDR3 is 15 residues. Germline values: CDR1 SQVTM, CDR2 ANQGSEA. CDR3 DNA: TGCAGCGTTGAGGTCTTCGGCAGGGAGGGGTATGGCTACACCTTC. It yields the protein CSVEVFGREGYGYTF.

Only a few counts were recorded for this clone. This chain connects TRBV7-3 to TRBJ2-1; 11 nucleotides align to TRBD2. V dropped 5 bases and J dropped 4; count of bases not matched to a gene: 4. The CDR3 spans 15 residues. Germline V gene lookup returns CDR1 SGHTA and CDR2 FQGTGA. Here the CDR3 DNA reads TGTGCCAGCAGCCCGGGACTAGCGGAATACAATGAGCAGTTCTTC. The encoded protein is CASSPGLAEYNEQFF.

A few counts support this clone. The chain is built from TRBV7-3 and TRBJ2-1, with 8 bases identical to TRBD2. The CDR3 runs to 16 residues. CDR1 and CDR2 from the germline V gene are SGHTA and FQGTGA. Trimming at V came to 2 bases and at J to 7 bases, leaving 10 bases not matched to a gene. CDR3 sequence reads: CASSLLAGGYRNEQFF. For the CDR3, the DNA is TGTGCCAGCAGCTTATTGGCGGGAGGCTATAGGAATGAGCAGTTCTTC.

This clone showed up just a few times. This chain links TRBV11-1 with TRBJ2-7, with no clear D. V gave up 4 bases and J gave up 2 bases, with 12 bases separating them. The germline gives CDR1 SGHAT, CDR2 FQDESV (reference sequence). This CDR3 is built from 14 residues. The CDR3 nucleotides are TGTGCCAGCAGCTCTCGTATAGAGCCCTACGAGCAGTACTTC. It is translated as CASSSRIEPYEQYF.

This clone has only a few counts. The V and J genes are TRBV6-1 and TRBJ1-5, with D possibly matching TRBD1 (6 bases). Germline CDR1 reads MNHNS; CDR2 reads SASEGT. Trimming cost V 4 bases and J 4 bases, with 17 bases left between them. The CDR3 length is 16 residues. The CDR3, as DNA: TGTGCCAGCAGTGGCGCAGGGAGAGGGGGTAATCAGCCCCAGCATTTT. Protein product: CASSGAGRGGNQPQHF.

V and J are TRBV10-3 and TRBJ2-7; possibly TRBD2 for D (5 bases). CDR3 size: 12 residues. Germline V gene lookup returns CDR1 ENHRY and CDR2 SYGVKD. Between the trimmed V and J ends, which lost 10 bases and 2 bases, there was a span of 12 bases. The CDR3 DNA sequence: TGTGCCACTTCCGGGGTCACCTACGAGCAGTACTTC. Residues: CATSGVTYEQYF.

This clone was detected only a few times. This chain uses TRBV5-4 with TRBJ2-1; 8 bases agree with TRBD2. Germline CDR1 is SGHNT and CDR2 is YYREEE (reference sequence). V lost 4 bases and J lost 0; bases outside the gene matches: 6. The CDR3 spans 16 residues. Here the CDR3 DNA reads TGTGCCAGCAGCCAGATGAGCGGGAGCTCCTACAATGAGCAGTTCTTC. Encoded protein: CASSQMSGSSYNEQFF.

The chain recombines TRBV29-1 with TRBJ2-2; TRBD1 matches at 8 bases. V shed 5 bases, J shed 7 bases, and the junction held 6 bases outside the gene matches. CDR3 length: 13 residues. Germline CDR1 reads SQVTM; CDR2 reads ANQGSEA. This CDR3 reads CSVLQDRVGELFF. The CDR3 bases are TGCAGCGTTCTACAGGACAGGGTCGGGGAGCTGTTTTTT.

This clone turned up a few times. The rearrangement joins TRBV5-4 to TRBJ1-2, with 11 bases aligning to TRBD1. The CDR3 sequence is 16 residues long. With V trimmed by 4 bases and J by 4 bases, 9 bases remained unmatched. Germline V gives CDR1 SGHNT, CDR2 YYREEE (reference sequence). The CDR3 sequence: CASSPASGQGVYGYTF. The CDR3 nucleotides read TGTGCCAGCAGCCCGGCGTCGGGACAGGGGGTCTATGGCTACACCTTC.

In this sample, this clone turned up a few times. This chain joins TRBV7-9 and TRBJ2-7, with D perhaps matching TRBD1 (6 bases). Germline CDR1 reads SEHNR; CDR2 reads FQNEAQ (reference sequence). The CDR3 length is 14 residues. The V gene lost 3 bases and the J gene lost 7 bases, with 16 bases spanning the gap. The DNA for the CDR3 is TGTGCCAGCAGCTTTACAGGGAATTTTGGGGAGCAGTACTTC. Protein: CASSFTGNFGEQYF.

This clone was observed a handful of times. The rearrangement joins TRBV6-6 to TRBJ2-1, with TRBD2 matching 12 bases. The V gene's germline CDR1 is MNHNY and CDR2 SVGAGI (reference sequence). V dropped 0 bases and J dropped 12; count of bases not matched to a gene: 9. There are 16 residues in the CDR3. The chain's CDR3 is CASSYSTSGSVGRQFF. The CDR3 DNA reads as TGTGCCAGCAGTTACTCGACTAGCGGGAGTGTCGGTCGGCAGTTCTTC.

The chain is built from TRBV5-1 and TRBJ2-1, with 11 bases that match TRBD2. Germline lookup yields CDR1 SGHRS and CDR2 YFSETQ. This CDR3 has 17 residues. V shed 0 bases, J shed 4 bases, and the junction held 6 bases outside the gene matches. Here the CDR3 DNA reads TGCGCCAGCAGCTTGGGAGCTAGCGGGAGGTTGTACAATGAGCAGTTCTTC. Its translation is CASSLGASGRLYNEQFF. The variable domain in full, with the rest retrieved from reference TRBV5-1 and TRBJ2-1, is KAGVTQTPRYLIKTRGQQVTLSCSPISGHRSVSWYQQTPGQGLQFLFEYFSETQRNKGNFPGRFSGRQFSNSRSEMNVSTLELGDSALYLCASSLGASGRLYNEQFFGPGTRLTVL.

The rearrangement uses TRBV28 and TRBJ2-1; TRBD2 agrees at 8 bases. Germline loops: CDR1 MDHEN, CDR2 SYDVKM. This CDR3 is built from 14 residues. The junction had 5 bases not matched to a gene; V was cut back by 6 bases and J by 4 bases. The chain's CDR3 is CASRGASGYNEQFF. The CDR3 DNA follows: TGTGCCAGCAGGGGGGCTAGCGGGTACAATGAGCAGTTCTTC.

This clone was observed a few times. The V gene is TRBV4-1, the J gene TRBJ1-5; D may be TRBD1 (5 bases). Deletions cut 0 bases from V and 6 bases from J, with 12 bases between. The germline gives CDR1 MGHRA, CDR2 YSYEKL. The CDR3 totals 15 residues. This CDR3 reads CASSQEQGWSQPQHF. The DNA for the CDR3 is TGCGCCAGCAGCCAAGAGCAGGGCTGGAGTCAGCCCCAGCATTTT.

This clone was seen a few times. This sequence joins TRBV7-2 and TRBJ1-1; D is undetermined. The V and J ends lost 1 base and 0 bases respectively, with 9 bases between them. This CDR3 region has 15 residues. Germline CDR1 SGHTA, CDR2 FQGNSA. For the CDR3, the DNA is TGTGCCAGCAGCTTAGGTCAGAATATGAACACTGAAGCTTTCTTT. It codes for CASSLGQNMNTEAFF.

The CDR3 spells CASSMDRNYGYTF. The CDR3 nucleotides are TGTGCCAGTAGTATGGACAGGAACTATGGCTACACCTTC. The chain uses TRBV19 and TRBJ1-2; 7 nucleotides align to TRBD1. The CDR3 consists of 13 residues. J lost 2 bases, V lost 3 bases, and 0 bases had no gene match. CDR1 and CDR2 from the germline V gene are LNHDA and SQIVND (reference sequence).

This clone was picked up a small number of times. This rearrangement joins TRBV30 to TRBJ1-2; D not resolved. Between the trimmed V and J ends, which lost 3 bases and 7 bases, there was a span of 9 bases. CDR1 is GTSNPN, CDR2 SVGIG, per germline (reference sequence). The CDR3 loop spans 11 amino acids. The chain's CDR3 is CAWREIGGYTF. The CDR3 DNA reads TGTGCCTGGAGAGAGATTGGTGGCTACACCTTC.

This clone has just a few counts. The chain is built from TRBV5-4 and TRBJ1-1; 7 nucleotides match TRBD1. Germline trimming cut 5 bases from V and 1 base from J; bases unmatched to any gene: 11. Germline lookup yields CDR1 SGHNT and CDR2 YYREEE (reference sequence). CDR3 size: 16 residues. The CDR3 nucleotides are TGTGCCAGCAGTCACAACAGGGGTAGGGGGAACACTGAAGCTTTCTTT. Its protein product is CASSHNRGRGNTEAFF.